These 3 T cell receptor beta chains were sequenced from one sample in a study of blood T cell repertoires in COVID-19. Method: immunoSEQ multiplex PCR; TCRdb's copy keeps in-frame clones and lacks some. The table has 290,000 or so clones, almost 85% seen once. Sequencing input: peripheral blood. The origin of the receptors is a man aged 45 to 65 with active or convalescent COVID-19.

V usage is TRBV5-1 and J usage is TRBJ2-7; perhaps TRBD2 as D (5 bases). CDR1 is SGHRS, CDR2 YFSETQ, per germline. The CDR3 sequence is 14 residues long. With 0 bases removed from V and 1 base from J, the gap between germline ends came to 8 bases. Written as DNA, the CDR3 is TGCGCCAGCAGCTTGGCCGGCGGGTCCTACGAGCAGTACTTC. Its translation: CASSLAGGSYEQYF.

With regard to this clone: An end of the junction differs from the germline gene, which may be a read error. V is TRBV12-3 or TRBV12-4 and J is TRBJ1-6; perhaps TRBD1 as D (5 bases). CDR3 length equals 9 residues. The DNA of the CDR3 is TGTGCCAGCAGTCGCCAGACAGACTTT. Amino acids: CASSRQTDF.

The gene calls are TRBV6-2 or TRBV6-3 and TRBJ2-2, with D maybe TRBD1 (5 bases). CDR1 MNHEY and CDR2 SVGEGT come from the germline V gene. This CDR3 has 16 residues. V shed 5 bases and J shed 0 bases, with 13 bases lying between them. The CDR3 DNA is TGTGCCAGCAGTGGGAAGGACACCCCGAACACCGGGGAGCTGTTTTTT. Its translation is CASSGKDTPNTGELFF.